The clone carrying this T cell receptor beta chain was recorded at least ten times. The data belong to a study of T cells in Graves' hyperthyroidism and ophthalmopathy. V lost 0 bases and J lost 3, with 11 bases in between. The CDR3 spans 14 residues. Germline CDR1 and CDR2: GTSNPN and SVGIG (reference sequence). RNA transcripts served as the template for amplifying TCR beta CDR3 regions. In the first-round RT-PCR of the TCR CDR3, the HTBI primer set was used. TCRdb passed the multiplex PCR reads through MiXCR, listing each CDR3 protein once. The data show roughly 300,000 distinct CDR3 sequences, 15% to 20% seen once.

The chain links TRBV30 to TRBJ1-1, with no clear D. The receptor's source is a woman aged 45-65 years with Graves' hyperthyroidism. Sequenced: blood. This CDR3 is CAWSVMGKDTEAFF. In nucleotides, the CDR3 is TGTGCCTGGAGTGTAATGGGGAAGGACACTGAAGCTTTCTTT.